Following are 27 T cell receptor beta chains from one sample sequenced in a study of control samples from healthy donors and cancer patients. Here immunoSEQ multiplex PCR was the method, and the copy in TCRdb shows in-frame clones only, minus some. The table records 64,000 or so clones, about 92% of them present only once. Sequencing input: PBMCs. The receptors were gathered from a man aged 35 to 55 with colorectal cancer.

This chain joins TRBV7-8 and TRBJ1-6, with D uncertain. Germline V gene sequence: CDR1 SGHVS, CDR2 FQNEAQ. The CDR3 runs 15 residues. Trimming left V 5 bases short and J 10 bases short, with 18 bases between. CDR3 DNA: TGTGCCAGCAGCCTGGCGGACGGTGGAACGTCACCCCTCCACTTT. It encodes CASSLADGGTSPLHF.

The gene calls are TRBV19 and TRBJ1-5; D is unclear. This CDR3 region has 16 residues. Germline lookup yields CDR1 LNHDA and CDR2 SQIVND (reference sequence). V was clipped by 2 bases and J by 4 bases, with 15 bases between them. CDR3 nucleotide sequence: TGTGCCAGTAGTATAAAAGGAAGGCCGATGAATCAGCCCCAGCATTTT. Translating it yields CASSIKGRPMNQPQHF.

The chain joins TRBV2 to TRBJ2-5; tentative D call: TRBD2 (6 bases). CDR1 and CDR2 from the germline V gene are SNHLY and FYNNEI. The CDR3 is 12 residues long. V lost 4 bases and J lost 5, with 8 bases in between. The CDR3 DNA sequence: TGTGCCAGCAGTGTCGGGGGTGAGACCCAGTACTTC. It yields the protein CASSVGGETQYF.

DNA for the CDR3: TGTGCCAGCAGCGATCGACAGGGGCCGCCCAATGAGCAGTTCTTC. This encodes CASSDRQGPPNEQFF. The rearrangement uses TRBV9 and TRBJ2-1; 8 bases map to TRBD1. The junction had 8 bases not matched to a gene; V was cut back by 3 bases and J by 6 bases. The CDR3 runs to 15 residues. CDR1 is SGDLS and CDR2 is YYNGEE in the germline V gene.

This clone was picked up one time. V is TRBV5-1 and J is TRBJ2-3, with 7 bases identical to TRBD1. This CDR3 is built from 15 residues. J gave up 1 base and V 3 bases, and 5 bases lay outside the gene matches. The germline V gene encodes CDR1 SGHRS and CDR2 YFSETQ. The chain's CDR3 is CASSSGQEGTDTQYF. The CDR3 DNA follows: TGCGCCAGCAGCTCCGGACAGGAGGGCACAGATACGCAGTATTTT.

The rearrangement joins TRBV6-1 to TRBJ1-2; 8 positions agree with TRBD1. The germline V gene encodes CDR1 MNHNS and CDR2 SASEGT. The CDR3 extends over 17 amino acids. V dropped 2 bases and J dropped 8; count of bases not matched to a gene: 16. The CDR3 sequence is CASSENGDRLPTLGYTF. CDR3 sequence (DNA): TGTGCCAGCAGTGAAAACGGGGACAGGCTCCCAACTCTAGGCTACACCTTC.

The chain links TRBV11-2 to TRBJ1-5, with 7 nucleotides matching TRBD1. There are 14 residues in the CDR3. Germline V gives CDR1 SGHAT, CDR2 FQNNGV. V lost 4 bases, J lost 7 bases, and 7 bases stayed unmatched. The CDR3 coding sequence is TGTGCCAGCAGCTCAGACAGGGCCGCACAGCCCCAGCATTTT. It is translated as CASSSDRAAQPQHF.

V gene TRBV20-1 combines with J gene TRBJ2-5, with D perhaps matching TRBD2 (6 bases). The V and J ends lost 2 bases and 13 bases respectively, with 14 bases between them. Germline lookup yields CDR1 DFQATT and CDR2 SNEGSKA (reference sequence). The CDR3 extends over 11 amino acids. CDR3 DNA: TGCAGTGCTAGACGCCGGGACTCCGGGTACTTC. It specifies CSARRRDSGYF.

The chain has TRBV5-1 and TRBJ1-3; tentatively, D is TRBD1 (5 bases). V was shortened by 2 bases and J by 6 bases, with 12 bases between the two germline ends. The V gene's germline CDR1 is SGHRS and CDR2 YFSETQ. The CDR3 is made up of 14 amino acids. CDR3 sequence reads: CASSFSAGSNTIYF. Written as DNA, the CDR3 is TGCGCCAGCAGCTTTTCGGCAGGGTCAAACACCATATATTTT.

The rearrangement joins TRBV7-9 to TRBJ2-1, with D possibly matching TRBD1 (5 bases). The CDR3 spans 13 residues. Trimming stripped 3 bases from V and 5 bases from J, with 8 bases between. Germline V lookup: CDR1 SEHNR, CDR2 FQNEAQ (reference sequence). The DNA of the CDR3 is TGTGCCAGCAGCTTCGACAGCCACAATGAGCAGTTCTTC. The encoded protein is CASSFDSHNEQFF. The complete variable domain, with remaining parts taken from reference TRBV7-9 and TRBJ2-1, reads DTGVSQNPRHKITKRGQNVTFRCDPISEHNRLYWYRQTLGQGPEFLTYFQNEAQLEKSRLLSDRFSAERPKGSFSTLEIQRTEQGDSAMYLCASSFDSHNEQFFGPGTRLTVL.

As concerns this clone: The sample contains more than one DNA sequence encoding this CDR3. The rearrangement links TRBV7-2 to TRBJ2-7; D might be TRBD1 or TRBD2, each matching 5 bases. V shed 1 base and J shed 2 bases, with 9 bases lying between them. The CDR3 spans 14 residues. The germline V gene has CDR1 SGHTA and CDR2 FQGNSA. CDR3 residues: CASSLGQGAYEQYF. The CDR3 DNA sequence: TGTGCCAGCAGCTTAGGGCAGGGAGCCTACGAGCAGTACTTC.

This clone was seen a single time. The J gene is TRBJ2-7, the V gene TRBV29-1, with 7 bases aligning to TRBD1. CDR3 size: 13 residues. The germline V gene encodes CDR1 SQVTM and CDR2 ANQGSEA. V lost 4 bases, J lost 6 bases, and 9 bases stayed unmatched. CDR3 sequence: CSVGAGGLGEQYF. The CDR3 bases are TGCAGCGTTGGCGCAGGGGGATTGGGCGAGCAGTACTTC.

This clone was seen just once. The CDR3 is CASSYSSGTRNSPLHF. The CDR3 region has the DNA TGTGCCAGCAGTTACTCGTCCGGGACACGTAATTCACCCCTCCACTTT. This chain links TRBV6-5 with TRBJ1-6, with D tentatively TRBD1 (6 bases). Trimming took 0 bases from V and 6 from J, leaving 12 bases between them. The CDR3 contains 16 residues. Per germline, CDR1 MNHEY and CDR2 SVGAGI.

This clone has just one count. The chain is built from TRBV18 and TRBJ2-7; TRBD1 or TRBD2 may be the D gene (5 bases each). The CDR3 extends over 14 amino acids. The ends were cut back, 2 bases at V and 3 bases at J, with 11 bases in the middle. Germline loops: CDR1 KGHSH, CDR2 LQKENI. The CDR3, as DNA: TGTGCCAGCTCACCATCCGGGACCAACTACGAGCAGTACTTC. Translation gives CASSPSGTNYEQYF. Looking up the rest from reference TRBV18 and TRBJ2-7 gives the full variable domain: NAGVMQNPRHLVRRRGQEARLRCSPMKGHSHVYWYRQLPEEGLKFMVYLQKENIIDESGMPKERFSAEFPKEGPSILRIQQVVRGDSAAYFCASSPSGTNYEQYFGPGTRLTVT.

The genes are TRBV5-1 and TRBJ1-6; TRBD1 aligns across 8 bases. V lost 0 bases, J lost 10 bases, and 6 bases stayed unmatched. The germline V gene encodes CDR1 SGHRS and CDR2 YFSETQ. CDR3 length: 15 amino acids. CDR3 nucleotide sequence: TGCGCCAGCAGCTTGGCAGGACAGGGAGAGTCACCCCTCCACTTT. As protein: CASSLAGQGESPLHF.

The chain is built from TRBV19 and TRBJ2-5, with D unresolved. Germline assignment: CDR1 LNHDA and CDR2 SQIVND (reference sequence). Trimming cost V 8 bases and J 2 bases, with 6 bases left between them. The CDR3 contains 11 residues. DNA of the CDR3: TGTGCCAGTGGAAGTCAAGAGACCCAGTACTTC. Encoded protein: CASGSQETQYF.

The gene calls are TRBV3-1 (or the pseudogene TRBV3-2) and TRBJ2-7; tentative D call: TRBD1 (6 bases). The V gene lost 4 bases and the J gene lost 0 bases, with 10 bases spanning the gap. Germline loops: CDR1 LGHDT, CDR2 YNNKEL (reference sequence). This CDR3 contains 14 residues. CDR3 protein: CASSPTGISYEQYF. The CDR3 DNA reads TGTGCCAGCAGCCCGACAGGAATCTCCTACGAGCAGTACTTC.

The chain joins TRBV5-1 to TRBJ2-5; D not certain. V gave up 1 base and J gave up 1 base, with 8 bases separating them. This CDR3 spans 14 amino acids. Germline V gives CDR1 SGHRS, CDR2 YFSETQ. DNA for the CDR3: TGCGCCAGCAGCTTGACTGGGTTCCAAGAGACCCAGTACTTC. It specifies CASSLTGFQETQYF.

The count of this clone is one. The CDR3: CASSRSVRGGREDNQPQHF. In DNA, the CDR3 is TGTGCCAGCAGTCGTTCTGTGCGGGGTGGCAGGGAGGACAATCAGCCCCAGCATTTT. V is TRBV7-3 and J is TRBJ1-5; maybe TRBD1 (5 bases). Germline values: CDR1 SGHTA, CDR2 FQGTGA. V was trimmed by 6 bases and J by 3 bases, leaving 27 bases between them. The CDR3 runs to 19 residues. Full variable domain (missing parts from reference TRBV7-3 and TRBJ1-5): GAGVSQTPSNKVTEKGKYVELRCDPISGHTALYWYRQSLGQGPEFLIYFQGTGAADDSGLPNDRFFAVRPEGSVSTLKIQRTERGDSAVYLCASSRSVRGGREDNQPQHFGDGTRLSIL.

The rearrangement joins TRBV11-3 to TRBJ2-7, with 14 bases identical to TRBD2. The CDR3 is made up of 15 amino acids. V lost 5 bases to trimming and J lost 5 bases; unmatched junction nucleotides: 5. The germline CDR1 and CDR2 sequences are SGHNT and YENEEA. The DNA of the CDR3 is TGTGCCAGCAGCCACGGGACTAGCGGGGGTGACGAGCAGTACTTC. Protein product: CASSHGTSGGDEQYF.

The rearrangement joins TRBV2 to TRBJ2-2, with D uncertain. The germline gives CDR1 SNHLY, CDR2 FYNNEI. Trimming removed 4 bases from V and 2 bases from J, with 2 bases in between. This CDR3 spans 12 amino acids. CDR3 protein: CASSVNTGELFF. CDR3 DNA: TGTGCCAGCAGTGTTAACACCGGGGAGCTGTTTTTT. Supplemented by reference TRBV2 and TRBJ2-2, the full variable domain reads EPEVTQTPSHQVTQMGQEVILRCVPISNHLYFYWYRQILGQKVEFLVSFYNNEISEKSEIFDDQFSVERPDGSNFTLKIRSTKLEDSAMYFCASSVNTGELFFGEGSRLTVL.

The J gene is TRBJ1-5, the V gene TRBV6-5, with 7 bases that match TRBD1. Germline values: CDR1 MNHEY, CDR2 SVGAGI. This CDR3 spans 13 amino acids. V shed 9 bases, J shed 5 bases, and the junction held 7 bases outside the gene matches. CDR3 protein: CASGGTVDQPQHF. CDR3 sequence (DNA): TGTGCCAGTGGCGGGACAGTGGATCAGCCCCAGCATTTT.

The V call is TRBV5-1, the J call TRBJ2-7; D possibly matches TRBD1 or TRBD2 (6 bases each). Germline-derived CDR1 and CDR2 are SGHRS and YFSETQ. V was trimmed by 7 bases and J by 3 bases, leaving 17 bases between them. The CDR3 loop spans 14 amino acids. The CDR3 DNA follows: TGCGCCAGCGACCCAGGAGGGGGTCTCTACGAGCAGTACTTC. Protein sequence: CASDPGGGLYEQYF.

In this sample, this clone turned up a few times. The chain is built from TRBV24-1 and TRBJ2-3, with 10 bases aligning to TRBD2. V gave up 2 bases and J gave up 4 bases; unmatched junction bases: 8. Germline assignment: CDR1 KGHDR and CDR2 SFDVKD. The CDR3 totals 17 residues. The DNA of the CDR3 is TGTGCCACCAGTGATTCCCGTGGACTAGCGGTTCCAGATACGCAGTATTTT. Its translation is CATSDSRGLAVPDTQYF.

The chain has TRBV2 and TRBJ2-3, with 11 bases aligning to TRBD2. This CDR3 has 14 amino acids. J was trimmed by 10 bases and V by 6 bases; bases with no gene match: 9. CDR1 and CDR2 (germline): SNHLY, FYNNEI. The CDR3 reads CASRDGTSGRPQYF. The CDR3 coding sequence is TGTGCCAGCAGGGACGGGACTAGCGGCAGGCCGCAGTATTTT. Complete variable domain (other parts from reference TRBV2 and TRBJ2-3): EPEVTQTPSHQVTQMGQEVILRCVPISNHLYFYWYRQILGQKVEFLVSFYNNEISEKSEIFDDQFSVERPDGSNFTLKIRSTKLEDSAMYFCASRDGTSGRPQYFGPGTRLTVL.

The chain recombines TRBV6-4 with TRBJ2-1; 11 bases line up with TRBD2. The CDR3 totals 13 residues. The J segment lost 9 bases and the V segment lost 5 bases, leaving 3 bases of the junction unmatched. Germline CDR1 reads MRHNA; CDR2 reads SNTAGT. DNA for the CDR3: TGTGCCAGCAGTATGACTAGCGGGGCTGAGCAGTTCTTC. This translates into CASSMTSGAEQFF.

The chain combines TRBV7-8 with TRBJ1-2; possibly TRBD1 for D (5 bases). The germline V gene has CDR1 SGHVS and CDR2 FQNEAQ. The CDR3 totals 15 residues. The V end lost 3 bases, the J end lost 7 bases, and 18 bases lay between the germline ends. CDR3: CASSFAGPQVSGYTF. The CDR3 DNA is TGTGCCAGCAGCTTTGCGGGGCCACAAGTCAGTGGCTACACCTTC. Using reference TRBV7-8 and TRBJ1-2 for the parts outside the CDR3, the full variable domain is GAGVSQSPRYKVAKRGQDVALRCDPISGHVSLFWYQQALGQGPEFLTYFQNEAQLDKSGLPSDRFFAERPEGSVSTLKIQRTQQEDSAVYLCASSFAGPQVSGYTFGSGTRLTVV.